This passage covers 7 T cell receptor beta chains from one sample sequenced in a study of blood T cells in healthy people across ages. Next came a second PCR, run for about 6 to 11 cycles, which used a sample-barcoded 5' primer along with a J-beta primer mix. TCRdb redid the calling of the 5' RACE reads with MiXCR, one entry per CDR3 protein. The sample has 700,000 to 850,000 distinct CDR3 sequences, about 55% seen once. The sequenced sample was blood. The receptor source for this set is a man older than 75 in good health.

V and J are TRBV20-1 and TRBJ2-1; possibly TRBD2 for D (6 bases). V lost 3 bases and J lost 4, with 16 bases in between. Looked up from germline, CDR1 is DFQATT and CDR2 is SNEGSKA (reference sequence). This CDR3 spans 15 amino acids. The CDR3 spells CSASGFGLTYNEQFF. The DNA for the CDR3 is TGCAGTGCTAGTGGCTTCGGACTAACGTACAATGAGCAGTTCTTC.

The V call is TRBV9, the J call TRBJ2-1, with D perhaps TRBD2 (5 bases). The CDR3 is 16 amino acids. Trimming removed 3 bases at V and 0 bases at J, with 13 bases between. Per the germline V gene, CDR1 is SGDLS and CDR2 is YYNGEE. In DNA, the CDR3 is TGTGCCAGCAGCGCCTCGCCGGGGAGCTCCTACAATGAGCAGTTCTTC. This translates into CASSASPGSSYNEQFF.

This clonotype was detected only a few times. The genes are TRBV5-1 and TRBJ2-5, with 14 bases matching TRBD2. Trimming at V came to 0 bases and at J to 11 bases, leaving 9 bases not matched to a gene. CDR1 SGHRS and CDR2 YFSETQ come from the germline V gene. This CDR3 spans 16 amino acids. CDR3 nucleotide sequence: TGCGCCAGCAGCTTGGGGGGGACTAGCGGGAGTGATGAGCAGTACTTC. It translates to CASSLGGTSGSDEQYF.

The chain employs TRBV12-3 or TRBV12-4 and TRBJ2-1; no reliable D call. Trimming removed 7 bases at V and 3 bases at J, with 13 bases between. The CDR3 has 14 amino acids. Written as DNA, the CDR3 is TGTGCCAGCATATCGGGTTCCCTCTACAATGAGCAGTTCTTC. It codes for CASISGSLYNEQFF.

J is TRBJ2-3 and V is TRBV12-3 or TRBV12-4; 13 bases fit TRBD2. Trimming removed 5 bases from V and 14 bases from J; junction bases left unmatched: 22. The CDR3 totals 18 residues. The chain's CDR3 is CASSPGTSGTAALGYAYF. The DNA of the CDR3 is TGTGCCAGCAGTCCCGGGACTAGCGGGACGGCAGCTTTGGGATACGCGTATTTT.

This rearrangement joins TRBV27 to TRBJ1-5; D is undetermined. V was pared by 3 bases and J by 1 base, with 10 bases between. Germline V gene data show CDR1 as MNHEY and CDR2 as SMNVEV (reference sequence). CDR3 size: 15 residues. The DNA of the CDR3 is TGTGCCAGCAGTTTTGCACTCGCGAGCAATCAGCCCCAGCATTTT. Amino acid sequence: CASSFALASNQPQHF.

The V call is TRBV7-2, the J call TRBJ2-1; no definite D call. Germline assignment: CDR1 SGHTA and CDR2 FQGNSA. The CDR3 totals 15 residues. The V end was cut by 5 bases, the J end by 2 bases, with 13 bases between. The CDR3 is CASSVSKSPYNEQFF. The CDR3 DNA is TGTGCCAGCAGCGTCTCTAAGTCCCCCTACAATGAGCAGTTCTTC.